A single sample is the source of the 26 T cell receptor beta chains below, sequenced in a study of blood T cell repertoires in COVID-19. Produced via immunoSEQ multiplex PCR; TCRdb's table is partial and in-frame only. The profile shows more than 200,000 clones, about 90% of them singletons. Sequencing was performed on PBMCs or T cells enriched from blood (not recorded which). The origin of the receptors is a man between 25 and 39 years old who had recovered from COVID-19.

The chain uses TRBV7-2 and TRBJ2-1; 13 bases match TRBD2. The V gene's germline CDR1 is SGHTA and CDR2 FQGNSA. J lost 8 bases, V lost 4 bases, and 2 bases had no gene match. This CDR3 has 14 amino acids. The CDR3 here is CASSSTSGRDEQFF. The DNA of the CDR3 is TGTGCCAGCAGCTCCACTAGCGGGAGGGATGAGCAGTTCTTC. The full variable domain, rest sourced from reference TRBV7-2 and TRBJ2-1, is GAGVSQSPSNKVTEKGKDVELRCDPISGHTALYWYRQSLGQGLEFLIYFQGNSAPDKSGLPSDRFSAERTGGSVSTLTIQRTQQEDSAVYLCASSSTSGRDEQFFGPGTRLTVL.

The rearrangement uses TRBV6-6 and TRBJ2-5; D uncertain. The CDR3 runs 12 residues. CDR1 and CDR2 from the germline V gene are MNHNY and SVGAGI (reference sequence). Trimming left V 5 bases short and J 3 bases short, with 7 bases between. The CDR3 coding sequence is TGTGCCAGCAGTCCTACCGAAGAGACCCAGTACTTC. Translation: CASSPTEETQYF.

This clone was observed once. The V call is TRBV9, the J call TRBJ2-2; 7 bases fit TRBD1. The CDR3 loop spans 17 amino acids. CDR1 is SGDLS, CDR2 YYNGEE, per germline. V trimming: 0 bases; J trimming: 2 bases; junction bases outside the gene matches: 7. The CDR3 bases are TGTGCCAGCAGCGTAGGGGCACGGACAGGAAACACCGGGGAGCTGTTTTTT. It translates to CASSVGARTGNTGELFF.

The V gene is TRBV7-8, the J gene TRBJ2-7, with D hard to call. With 1 base removed from V and 6 bases from J, the gap between germline ends came to 10 bases. The CDR3 is 13 amino acids. In germline, CDR1 is SGHVS, CDR2 FQNEAQ. The DNA of the CDR3 is TGTGCCAGCAGCTTAGTTCGTGGCGGCGAGCAGTACTTC. Its protein product is CASSLVRGGEQYF.

About this clone: Other DNA sequences in this sample translate to the same CDR3. The rearrangement joins TRBV4-2 to TRBJ2-7; 7 bases are shared with TRBD1. Trimming removed 4 bases from V and 4 bases from J; junction bases left unmatched: 1. Germline V lookup: CDR1 LGHNA, CDR2 YNFKEQ. This CDR3 is 12 amino acids long. CDR3 protein: CASSPGGYEQYF. The CDR3 DNA reads TGTGCCAGCAGCCCAGGGGGTTACGAGCAGTACTTC.

The chain uses TRBV5-1 and TRBJ1-3; D remains unclear. Trimming took 0 bases from V and 4 from J, leaving 5 bases between them. The CDR3 has 13 residues. Germline CDR1 SGHRS, CDR2 YFSETQ. CDR3 nucleotides: TGCGCCAGCAGCTTGGCCTTGGGAAACACCATATATTTT. Translation gives CASSLALGNTIYF.

This chain uses TRBV7-9 with TRBJ2-1; TRBD2 agrees at 7 bases. From germline, CDR1 is SEHNR and CDR2 FQNEAQ (reference sequence). Trimming at V came to 6 bases and at J to 5 bases, leaving 13 bases not matched to a gene. This CDR3 has 16 residues. Written as DNA, the CDR3 is TGTGCCAGCAGTTCATCCGGGACTATCACTCACAATGAGCAGTTCTTC. This gives the protein CASSSSGTITHNEQFF.

Only one count was recorded for this clone. The chain employs TRBV29-1 and TRBJ2-7, with TRBD2 as a possible D gene (5 bases). The V gene lost 8 bases and the J gene lost 3 bases, with 14 bases spanning the gap. Germline values: CDR1 SQVTM, CDR2 ANQGSEA. The CDR3 is made up of 12 amino acids. The CDR3, as DNA: TGCAGCATCAGACATACTAGCTACGAGCAGTACTTC. Its translation is CSIRHTSYEQYF.

This clone appeared once. This chain joins TRBV19 and TRBJ1-2, with 8 bases fitting TRBD1. Germline values: CDR1 LNHDA, CDR2 SQIVND (reference sequence). This CDR3 region has 18 residues. V dropped 6 bases and J dropped 0; count of bases not matched to a gene: 15. This CDR3 is CASRISRDRLPANYGYTF. The CDR3 DNA sequence: TGTGCCAGTAGGATTAGCCGGGACAGGCTCCCAGCTAACTATGGCTACACCTTC.

The genes are TRBV6-1 and TRBJ1-2, with a tentative D call TRBD1 (6 bases). The V gene lost 3 bases and the J gene lost 7 bases, with 15 bases spanning the gap. The CDR3 is 14 residues long. Germline V gene sequence: CDR1 MNHNS, CDR2 SASEGT. Here the CDR3 reads CASSDPGGAPGYTF. For the CDR3, the DNA is TGTGCCAGCAGTGATCCCGGGGGGGCTCCTGGCTACACCTTC.

The chain combines TRBV27 with TRBJ2-7, with 7 bases aligning to TRBD1. The CDR3 is 13 residues long. Germline loops: CDR1 MNHEY, CDR2 SMNVEV (reference sequence). V lost 8 bases and J lost 0; bases outside the gene matches: 4. The CDR3 DNA reads as TGTGCCAGCTCGGGACAGTACTCCTACGAGCAGTACTTC. Its protein is CASSGQYSYEQYF.

V and J are TRBV30 and TRBJ1-2, with D possibly matching TRBD1 (6 bases). The CDR3 is 12 residues long. Trimming pared 2 bases from V and 8 bases from J, leaving 12 bases between. Germline CDR1 GTSNPN, CDR2 SVGIG (reference sequence). The CDR3 coding sequence is TGTGCCTGGAGTTCAGGGGAGAGAGGCTACACCTTC. This gives the protein CAWSSGERGYTF.

The chain recombines TRBV21-1 with TRBJ1-4. TRBV21-1 is marked as a pseudogene. The CDR3 runs 14 residues. The CDR3 sequence is CASTKIASREKLFF. CDR3 bases: TGTGCCAGCACGAAAATTGCTAGCAGGGAAAAACTGTTTTTT.

This chain joins TRBV2 and TRBJ1-6, with TRBD1 matching 7 bases. The trim removed 2 bases at V and 4 bases at J, leaving 5 bases unmatched. The CDR3 length is 16 residues. The germline V gene encodes CDR1 SNHLY and CDR2 FYNNEI. As DNA, the CDR3 is TGTGCCAGCAGTGAATCCTGGGACAGTTATAATTCACCCCTCCACTTT. Translated, it gives CASSESWDSYNSPLHF.

The V and J genes are TRBV5-4 and TRBJ2-1; D is possibly TRBD2 (5 bases). Germline CDR1 SGHNT, CDR2 YYREEE (reference sequence). V lost 1 base and J lost 5, with 7 bases in between. There are 13 residues in the CDR3. In DNA, the CDR3 is TGTGCCAGCAGCTTGACCGGGAACAATGAGCAGTTCTTC. It codes for CASSLTGNNEQFF. Filled out from reference TRBV5-4 and TRBJ2-1, the complete variable domain reads ETGVTQSPTHLIKTRGQQVTLRCSSQSGHNTVSWYQQALGQGPQFIFQYYREEENGRGNFPPRFSGLQFPNYSSELNVNALELDDSALYLCASSLTGNNEQFFGPGTRLTVL.

The chain combines TRBV29-1 with TRBJ2-4; D is possibly TRBD1 (5 bases). V lost 5 bases and J 7 bases, leaving 15 bases between the germline ends. CDR1 and CDR2 from the germline V gene are SQVTM and ANQGSEA. The CDR3 length is 13 residues. This CDR3 reads CSVRLTDRNIQYF. The DNA of the CDR3 is TGCAGCGTTCGTCTGACAGACCGGAACATTCAGTACTTC.

The chain recombines TRBV29-1 with TRBJ1-6; maybe TRBD1 (5 bases). Germline CDR1 SQVTM, CDR2 ANQGSEA. The CDR3 loop spans 13 amino acids. Trimming stripped 6 bases from V and 8 bases from J, with 14 bases between. The CDR3 DNA sequence: TGCAGCGTGGGGACTAATCCTGATTCACCCCTCCACTTT. Translated: CSVGTNPDSPLHF.

This chain's CDR3 is CAYKLGHSNEKLFF. The DNA of the CDR3 is TGTGCCTATAAACTCGGACACAGCAATGAAAAACTGTTTTTT. The chain carries TRBV30 and TRBJ1-4, with D possibly TRBD1 on 5 matching bases. The CDR3 sequence is 14 residues long. Germline CDR1 GTSNPN, CDR2 SVGIG (reference sequence). V was trimmed by 7 bases and J by 5 bases, leaving 17 bases between them.

The CDR3 nucleotides are TGTGCCAGCAGCTTAGGGCAGGGGCAGGGCTACACCTTC. Translated: CASSLGQGQGYTF. This chain connects TRBV7-2 to TRBJ1-2; D may be TRBD1 (6 bases). Per germline, CDR1 SGHTA and CDR2 FQGNSA. With 1 base removed from V and 8 bases from J, the gap between germline ends came to 11 bases. The CDR3 is 13 amino acids. Filled out from reference TRBV7-2 and TRBJ1-2, the complete variable domain reads GAGVSQSPSNKVTEKGKDVELRCDPISGHTALYWYRQSLGQGLEFLIYFQGNSAPDKSGLPSDRFSAERTGGSVSTLTIQRTQQEDSAVYLCASSLGQGQGYTFGSGTRLTVV.

V usage is TRBV9 and J usage is TRBJ2-3; 7 nucleotides align to TRBD2. The germline CDR1 and CDR2 sequences are SGDLS and YYNGEE. The CDR3 is made up of 16 amino acids. The ends lost 7 bases at V and 7 bases at J; junction bases unmatched: 18. The CDR3 nucleotides read TGTGCCAGCCGCGGGGAGGGGCTAGCCGGGAGATATACGCAGTATTTT. As protein: CASRGEGLAGRYTQYF.

V usage is TRBV7-2 and J usage is TRBJ2-3; perhaps TRBD2 as D (6 bases). The CDR3 length is 13 residues. Looked up from germline, CDR1 is SGHTA and CDR2 is FQGNSA. The ends were cut back, 5 bases at V and 2 bases at J, with 8 bases in the middle. The CDR3 DNA reads TGTGCCAGCAGCCCGGGACTCACAGATACGCAGTATTTT. It specifies CASSPGLTDTQYF.

The chain links TRBV4-1 to TRBJ2-6, with a weak D call TRBD1 (6 bases). The CDR3 covers 17 residues. V lost 4 bases, J lost 0 bases, and 13 bases lay in between. CDR1 is MGHRA and CDR2 is YSYEKL in the germline V gene. CDR3 sequence (DNA): TGCGCCAGCAGCCCTTGGACAGACGGCTCTGGGGCCAACGTCCTGACTTTC. Its protein is CASSPWTDGSGANVLTF.

The table lists this clone with a count of one. The CDR3 nucleotides read TGCGCCAGCAGCACCACGGCAGGGGACTACGAGCAGTACTTC. Amino acid sequence: CASSTTAGDYEQYF. The chain combines TRBV5-1 with TRBJ2-7; D perhaps matches TRBD1 (6 bases). CDR1 is SGHRS, CDR2 YFSETQ, per germline. This CDR3 contains 14 residues. V was shortened by 4 bases and J by 3 bases, with 14 bases between the two germline ends.

This clone was seen a single time. This rearrangement joins TRBV29-1 to TRBJ1-1; D possibly corresponds to TRBD1 (5 bases). The ends were cut back, 7 bases at V and 6 bases at J, with 9 bases in the middle. Germline CDR1 reads SQVTM; CDR2 reads ANQGSEA. There are 10 residues in the CDR3. The CDR3 DNA follows: TGCAGCGCCGGGGGTGCTGAAGCTTTCTTT. Its translation: CSAGGAEAFF. Full variable domain (outside the CDR3, taken from reference TRBV29-1 and TRBJ1-1): SAVISQKPSRDICQRGTSLTIQCQVDSQVTMMFWYRQQPGQSLTLIATANQGSEATYESGFVIDKFPISRPNLTFSTLTVSNMSPEDSSIYLCSAGGAEAFFGQGTRLTVV.

The V gene is TRBV18, the J gene TRBJ2-6, with D maybe TRBD2 (6 bases). Deletions cut 3 bases from V and 0 bases from J, with 9 bases between. Germline lookup yields CDR1 KGHSH and CDR2 LQKENI. This CDR3 has 16 residues. CDR3 region: CASSPMGGSGANVLTF. CDR3 nucleotides: TGTGCCAGCTCACCTATGGGGGGCTCTGGGGCCAACGTCCTGACTTTC.

The rearrangement links TRBV28 to TRBJ1-4, with D uncertain. V lost 0 bases and J lost 7, with 9 bases in between. CDR3 length: 14 residues. Germline CDR1 is MDHEN and CDR2 is SYDVKM. The CDR3 sequence: CASSLWADGEKLFF. The CDR3 DNA sequence: TGTGCCAGCAGTTTATGGGCCGATGGTGAAAAACTGTTTTTT.